Shown below are 17 T cell receptor beta chains from a single sample sequenced in a study of T-cell reconstitution after alpha-beta-depleted transplantation in children (TCRdb year 2016). Explained via the paper, the treatment or condition label denotes: allogeneic hematopoietic cell transplantation with graft depleted of TCRalphabeta T cells and CD19 B cells. The library was generated by PCR. The data were produced on an Illumina HiSeq 2500. Molecular barcoding was employed in the preparation of TCR libraries, with unique molecular identifiers being used to normalize TCRbeta repertoire quantification. TCRdb ran its own pipeline on the public reads, namely fastp trimming at Q25 and MiXCR clone calling, and kept in-frame beta chains. Merged by CDR3 protein, the rows form single entries marked with the most common genes and DNA. Within this sample are about 150,000 distinct CDR3 sequences, with around 10% of them counted one time only. The ten largest make up less than 15% of the sample.

This sample comprised PBMCs, obtained before TCRalphabeta/CD19-depleted stem cell transplant. All receptors derive from a boy between 2 and 10 years old with acute myeloid leukemia, due to receive a stem cell transplant.

Ten or more counts support this clonotype. The chain recombines TRBV29-1 with TRBJ2-2, with TRBD1 as a possible D gene (6 bases). From germline, CDR1 is SQVTM and CDR2 ANQGSEA. This CDR3 is built from 14 residues. The V and J ends lost 5 bases and 0 bases respectively, with 10 bases between them. The CDR3: CSVTAGANTGELFF. In DNA, the CDR3 is TGCAGCGTTACCGCAGGGGCGAACACCGGGGAGCTGTTTTTT.

This clonotype was counted at least ten times. The rearrangement links TRBV29-1 to TRBJ2-3; TRBD2 matches 11 bases. The CDR3 contains 17 residues. The V gene's germline CDR1 is SQVTM and CDR2 ANQGSEA. With V trimmed by 1 base and J by 5 bases, 11 bases remained unmatched. The CDR3 is CSVEGRGLAEMVDTQYF. The CDR3 DNA reads as TGCAGCGTTGAAGGGCGGGGACTAGCGGAGATGGTAGATACGCAGTATTTT.

A note on this clonotype: A much more abundant neighbour one base away suggests this may be a read error. The V call is TRBV5-5, the J call TRBJ2-5; 7 bases agree with TRBD1. Per the germline V gene, CDR1 is SGHKS and CDR2 is YYEKEE (reference sequence). CDR3 length: 14 residues. Trimming cost V 0 bases and J 9 bases; bases outside gene matches: 8. Written as DNA, the CDR3 is TGTGCCAGCAGCTTGGCACTAACCCAGGGGGCCCAGTACTTC. As protein: CASSLALTQGAQYF.

This clonotype has ten or more counts. The V gene is TRBV9, the J gene TRBJ2-5; the match to TRBD2 covers 11 bases. The junction had 4 bases not matched to a gene; V was cut back by 4 bases and J by 5 bases. CDR3 length equals 14 residues. Germline V gene data show CDR1 as SGDLS and CDR2 as YYNGEE. The CDR3 loop reads CASSSTSGSETQYF. DNA of the CDR3: TGTGCCAGCAGCTCAACTAGCGGGAGTGAGACCCAGTACTTC. Looking up the rest from reference TRBV9 and TRBJ2-5 gives the full variable domain: DSGVTQTPKHLITATGQRVTLRCSPRSGDLSVYWYQQSLDQGLQFLIQYYNGEERAKGNILERFSAQQFPDLHSELNLSSLELGDSALYFCASSSTSGSETQYFGPGTRLLVL.

About this clonotype: One end of the junction fails to match germline, which may point to a read error. The J gene is TRBJ2-7, the V gene TRBV19, with D unresolved. Germline assignment: CDR1 LNHDA and CDR2 SQIVND (reference sequence). This CDR3 spans 12 amino acids. The CDR3 DNA reads TGTGCCAGTACCCAGGACGGGTACGAGCACTACTTC. This encodes CASTQDGYEHYF.

A note on this clonotype: This may stem from a read error, because a much larger clone lies one nucleotide away. The chain has TRBV20-1 and TRBJ2-7; possibly TRBD2 for D (5 bases). Germline lookup yields CDR1 DFQATT and CDR2 SNEGSKA (reference sequence). This CDR3 has 12 amino acids. CDR3 nucleotide sequence: TGCAGTTTTTCGTCTGGACTGAGCGAGCAGGACTTC. Translated: CSFSSGLSEQDF.

The sample holds many counts of this clonotype. The chain employs TRBV20-1 and TRBJ2-1, with D possibly being TRBD1 (7 bases). The CDR3 contains 14 residues. Germline V gene lookup returns CDR1 DFQATT and CDR2 SNEGSKA (reference sequence). V lost 0 bases and J 10 bases, leaving 16 bases between the germline ends. The CDR3 sequence: CSARDQGGGREQFF. CDR3 DNA: TGCAGTGCTAGAGATCAGGGGGGCGGTAGGGAGCAGTTCTTC.

This clonotype appeared once. The CDR3 DNA sequence: TGTGCCAGTAGTATTCACAGTTCAGCGGGAGGGGCCATTCAGTACTTC. Translated: CASSIHSSAGGAIQYF. The V gene is TRBV19, the J gene TRBJ2-4; TRBD2 aligns across 10 bases. The J segment lost 9 bases and the V segment lost 3 bases, leaving 11 bases of the junction unmatched. In germline, CDR1 is LNHDA, CDR2 SQIVND (reference sequence). This CDR3 region has 16 residues. Drawing the rest from reference TRBV19 and TRBJ2-4, the complete variable domain is DGGITQSPKYLFRKEGQNVTLSCEQNLNHDAMYWYRQDPGQGLRLIYYSQIVNDFQKGDIAEGYSVSREKKESFPLTVTSAQKNPTAFYLCASSIHSSAGGAIQYFGAGTRLSVL.

This clonotype showed up many times. The genes are TRBV20-1 and TRBJ1-4; no clear D gene. This CDR3 has 13 residues. The germline V and J ends were trimmed by 6 bases and 2 bases, with 10 bases remaining between them. Germline V gene lookup returns CDR1 DFQATT and CDR2 SNEGSKA (reference sequence). In nucleotides, the CDR3 is TGCAGTGCCTTGGGGAATACTAATGAAAAACTGTTTTTT. Its protein is CSALGNTNEKLFF.

Notes on this clonotype: A much larger clone is a single base away; this may be a read error. This sequence joins TRBV5-1 and TRBJ2-7, with D perhaps TRBD2 (5 bases). Germline V gene data show CDR1 as SGHRS and CDR2 as YFSETQ. CDR3 size: 13 residues. The CDR3 bases are TGCGCCAGCAGCTTGGCCCGTTGGGGAGAGGAGCACTTC. Protein product: CASSLARWGEEHF. The full variable domain, its missing parts supplied by reference TRBV5-1 and TRBJ2-7, is KAGVTQTPRYLIKTRGQQVTLSCSPISGHRSVSWYQQTPGQGLQFLFEYFSETQRNKGNFPGRFSGRQFSNSRSEMNVSTLELGDSALYLCASSLARWGEEHFGPGTRLTVT.

This clonotype was observed at least ten times. The rearrangement links TRBV24-1 to TRBJ2-2; D uncertain. Trimming cost V 0 bases and J 0 bases, with 4 bases left between them. Germline V CDR1 and CDR2: KGHDR, SFDVKD. The CDR3 is made up of 15 amino acids. The chain's CDR3 is CATSDLATNTGELFF. The CDR3 bases are TGTGCCACCAGTGATTTGGCGACGAACACCGGGGAGCTGTTTTTT.

This clonotype was detected only once. Relative to the germline gene, one junction end is altered; a read error may explain this. The chain has TRBV12-3 or TRBV12-4 and TRBJ1-2, with a weak D call TRBD1 (6 bases). The CDR3 contains 15 residues. CDR3 loop: CASSLVKGVMNGYSF. In DNA, the CDR3 is TGTGCCAGCAGTTTAGTCAAGGGGGTAATGAATGGCTACAGCTTC.

V and J are TRBV19 and TRBJ1-2; TRBD1 matches at 10 bases. Germline loops: CDR1 LNHDA, CDR2 SQIVND (reference sequence). The length of the CDR3 is 16 residues. After removal of 3 bases from V and 0 bases from J, the junction contained 4 bases not matched to a gene. The CDR3 DNA is TGTGCCAGTAGTATGGGGACAGGGGCGACTAACTATGGCTACACCTTC. Residues: CASSMGTGATNYGYTF.

This clonotype was recorded a few times. The rearrangement joins TRBV21-1 to TRBJ1-2; the table's D call of TRBD1 was not tested on the DNA. TRBV21-1 is deemed a pseudogene. This CDR3 comprises 13 residues. The CDR3 sequence: CASSGAQGLGDTF. In nucleotides, the CDR3 is TGTGCCAGCAGCGGGGCACAGGGGCTTGGCGACACCTTC.

A remark on this clonotype: Since a much larger clone is just one base distant, this may be a read error. The chain joins TRBV7-9 to TRBJ2-4, with D perhaps given as TRBD1 or TRBD2 (6 bases each). This CDR3 contains 17 residues. CDR1 and CDR2 from the germline V gene are SEHNR and FQNEAQ (reference sequence). CDR3 sequence reads: CASSLLGQGTVKNIRYF. In DNA form, the CDR3 reads TGTGCCAGCAGCTTATTGGGGCAGGGGACTGTCAAAAACATTCGGTACTTC.

This clonotype was observed many times. The rearrangement links TRBV6-5 to TRBJ2-1, with 12 bases lining up with TRBD1. J gave up 2 bases and V 5 bases, and 10 bases lay outside the gene matches. The CDR3 extends over 18 amino acids. Germline CDR1 and CDR2: MNHEY and SVGAGI. The CDR3 bases are TGTGCCAGCAGTCTAACGGGACAGGGGGCAAGAACCTACAATGAGCAGTTCTTC. Amino acid sequence: CASSLTGQGARTYNEQFF.

This clonotype was recorded at least ten times. V is TRBV5-6 and J is TRBJ1-1, with D perhaps matching TRBD1 (6 bases). Germline loops: CDR1 SGHDT, CDR2 YYEEEE. The germline V and J ends were trimmed by 2 bases and 2 bases, with 16 bases remaining between them. This CDR3 has 16 residues. The CDR3 DNA sequence: TGTGCCAGCAGCTTAAGAGGGGGGGCGAGTAACACTGAAGCTTTCTTT. It encodes CASSLRGGASNTEAFF.